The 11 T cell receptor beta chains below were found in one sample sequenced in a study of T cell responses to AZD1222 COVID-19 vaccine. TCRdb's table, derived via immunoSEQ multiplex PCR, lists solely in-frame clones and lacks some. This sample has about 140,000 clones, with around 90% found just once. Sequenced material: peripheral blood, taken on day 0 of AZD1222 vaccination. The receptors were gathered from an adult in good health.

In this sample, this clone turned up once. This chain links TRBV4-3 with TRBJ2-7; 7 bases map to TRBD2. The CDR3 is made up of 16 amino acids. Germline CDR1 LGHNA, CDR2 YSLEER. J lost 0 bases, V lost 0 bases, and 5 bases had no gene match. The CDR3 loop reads CASSQDGLADSYEQYF. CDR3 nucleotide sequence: TGCGCCAGCAGCCAAGACGGCCTAGCGGACTCCTACGAGCAGTACTTC.

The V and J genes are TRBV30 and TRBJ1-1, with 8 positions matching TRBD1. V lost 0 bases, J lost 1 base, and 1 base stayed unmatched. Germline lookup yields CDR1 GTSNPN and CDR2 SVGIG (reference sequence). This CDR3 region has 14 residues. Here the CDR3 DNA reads TGTGCCTGGAGTGTGGGGACAGGGAACACTGAAGCTTTCTTT. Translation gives CAWSVGTGNTEAFF.

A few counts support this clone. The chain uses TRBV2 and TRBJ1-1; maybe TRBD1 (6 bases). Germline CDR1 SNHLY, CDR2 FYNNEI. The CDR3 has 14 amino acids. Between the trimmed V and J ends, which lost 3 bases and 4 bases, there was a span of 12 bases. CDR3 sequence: CASSEQGRVTEAFF. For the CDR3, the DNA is TGTGCCAGCAGTGAGCAGGGGCGCGTCACTGAAGCTTTCTTT.

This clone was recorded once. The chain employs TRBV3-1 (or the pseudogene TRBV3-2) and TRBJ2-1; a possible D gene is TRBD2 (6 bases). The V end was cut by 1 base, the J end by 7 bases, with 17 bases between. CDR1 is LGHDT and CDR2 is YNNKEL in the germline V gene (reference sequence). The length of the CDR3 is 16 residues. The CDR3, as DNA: TGTGCCAGCAGCCAAGGGGTCGGGAGAACGGGAAATGAGCAGTTCTTC. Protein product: CASSQGVGRTGNEQFF.

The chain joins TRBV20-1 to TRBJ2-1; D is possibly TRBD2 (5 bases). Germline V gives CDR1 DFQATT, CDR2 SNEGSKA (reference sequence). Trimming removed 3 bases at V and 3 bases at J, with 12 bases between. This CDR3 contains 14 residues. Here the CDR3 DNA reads TGCAGTGCTAGTTCGGGGTACGACTACAATGAGCAGTTCTTC. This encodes CSASSGYDYNEQFF.

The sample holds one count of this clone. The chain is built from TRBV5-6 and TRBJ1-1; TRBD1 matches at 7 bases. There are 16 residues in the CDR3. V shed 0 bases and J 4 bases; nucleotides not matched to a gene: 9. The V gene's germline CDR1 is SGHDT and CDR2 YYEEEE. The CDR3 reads CASSLDRGRRSTEAFF. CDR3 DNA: TGTGCCAGCAGCTTGGACAGGGGACGGAGGAGCACTGAAGCTTTCTTT. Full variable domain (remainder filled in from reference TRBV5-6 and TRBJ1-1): DAGVTQSPTHLIKTRGQQVTLRCSPKSGHDTVSWYQQALGQGPQFIFQYYEEEERQRGNFPDRFSGHQFPNYSSELNVNALLLGDSALYLCASSLDRGRRSTEAFFGQGTRLTVV.

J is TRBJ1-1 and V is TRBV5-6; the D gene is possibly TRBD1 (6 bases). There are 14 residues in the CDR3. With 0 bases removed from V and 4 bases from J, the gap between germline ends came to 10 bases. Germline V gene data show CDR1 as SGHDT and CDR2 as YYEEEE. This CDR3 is CASSLGRGLTEAFF. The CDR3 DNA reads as TGTGCCAGCAGCTTGGGACGGGGGCTCACTGAAGCTTTCTTT.

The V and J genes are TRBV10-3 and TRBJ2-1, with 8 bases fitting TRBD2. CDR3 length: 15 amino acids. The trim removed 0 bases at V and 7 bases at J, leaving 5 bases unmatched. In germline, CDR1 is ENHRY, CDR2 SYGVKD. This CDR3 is CAISESSGSWNEQFF. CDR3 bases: TGTGCCATCAGTGAGTCAAGCGGGAGTTGGAATGAGCAGTTCTTC.

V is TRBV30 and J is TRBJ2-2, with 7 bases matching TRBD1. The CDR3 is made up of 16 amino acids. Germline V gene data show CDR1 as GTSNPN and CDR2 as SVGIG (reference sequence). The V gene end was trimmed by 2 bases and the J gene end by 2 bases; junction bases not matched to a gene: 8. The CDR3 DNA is TGTGCCTGGAGTATCCCGGGACAGCCCAACACCGGGGAGCTGTTTTTT. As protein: CAWSIPGQPNTGELFF.

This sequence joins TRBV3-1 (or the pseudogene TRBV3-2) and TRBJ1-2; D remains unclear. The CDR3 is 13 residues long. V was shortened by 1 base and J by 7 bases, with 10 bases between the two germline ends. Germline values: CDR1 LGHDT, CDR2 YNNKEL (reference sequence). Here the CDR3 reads CASSQVAASGYTF. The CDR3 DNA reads TGTGCCAGCAGCCAAGTCGCGGCAAGTGGCTACACCTTC.

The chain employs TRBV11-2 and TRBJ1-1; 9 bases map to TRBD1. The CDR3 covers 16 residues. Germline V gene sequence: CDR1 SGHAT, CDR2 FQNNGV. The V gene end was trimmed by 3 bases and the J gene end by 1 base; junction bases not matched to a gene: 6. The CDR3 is CASSLAEDRGNTEAFF. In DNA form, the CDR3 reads TGTGCCAGCAGCTTGGCTGAGGACAGGGGGAACACTGAAGCTTTCTTT.